This T cell receptor (beta chain) appears in the sequencing data of a study of identifying expanded T cells in peripheral blood. In germline, CDR1 is LNHDA, CDR2 SQIVND (reference sequence). This CDR3 is built from 14 residues. Trimming removed 6 bases from V and 8 bases from J, with 17 bases in between. Sequenced by immunoSEQ multiplex PCR; TCRdb stores in-frame clones only, minus some. The data show roughly 84,000 clones, with about 90% seen just once and 7.3% held by the top ten. Sequencing input: blood. V gene TRBV19 combines with J gene TRBJ2-1, with a weak D call TRBD1 (8 bases). This TCR came from a person aged 18 to 70 in good health. CDR3 in DNA: TGTGCCAGTAGCCTGAACAGGGGGGGAGATGAGCAGTTCTTC. Protein: CASSLNRGGDEQFF.